These T cell receptor beta chains were read from a single sample in a study of T cells after yellow fever vaccination. One entry per CDR3 protein, called by TCRdb with MiXCR from the 5' RACE reads. In the table there are some 560,000 distinct CDR3 sequences, less than 20% of which are singletons. The sequences come from PBMCs, collected 15 days after the yellow fever booster vaccination. The origin of the receptors is a young man who received the YFV17D yellow fever vaccine. Both conserved end residues are part of each CDR3. D genes are given only for firm matches. Where a row states a size, it is once, few, many or the class of an expanded clone; other rows omit it.

clone size	V gene	J gene	D gene	CDR3 protein	CDR3 DNA
NA	TRBV4-3	TRBJ2-2	TRBD1	CASSQVGQVNTGELFF	TGCGCCAGCAGCCAAGTCGGACAGGTGAACACCGGGGAGCTGTTTTTT
many	TRBV4-3	TRBJ2-3	TRBD2	CASSQDIAGAFGDTQYF	TGCGCCAGCAGCCAAGATATCGCGGGAGCGTTTGGAGATACGCAGTATTTT
NA	TRBV12-3/TRBV12-4	TRBJ2-3	NA	CASSQPAITDTQYF	TGTGCCAGCAGTCAACCGGCAATCACAGATACGCAGTATTTT
NA	TRBV5-1	TRBJ2-3	TRBD1	CASSRQGQGTDTQYF	TGCGCCAGCAGCCGACAGGGGCAGGGAACAGATACGCAGTATTTT
NA	TRBV7-9	TRBJ2-5	NA	CASSLKEDAQYF	TGTGCCAGCAGCTTAAAGGAGGACGCCCAGTACTTC
few	TRBV3-1	TRBJ2-5	TRBD2	CASSRGTSGTETQYF	TGTGCCAGCAGCCGTGGGACTAGCGGGACGGAGACCCAGTACTTC
NA	TRBV27	TRBJ2-5	NA	CASSLFLGGPETQYF	TGTGCCAGCAGTTTATTTTTAGGGGGACCAGAGACCCAGTACTTC
few	TRBV28	TRBJ2-7	TRBD1	CASSERDRSSYEQYF	TGTGCCAGCAGTGAACGGGACAGAAGCTCCTACGAGCAGTACTTC
NA	TRBV7-2	TRBJ2-1	NA	CASSNVSPGRPFF	TGTGCCAGCAGCAACGTCAGTCCGGGTCGGCCGTTCTTC
few	TRBV20-1	TRBJ2-1	NA	CSARTPGSFYNEQFF	TGCAGTGCTAGAACCCCGGGGTCCTTCTACAATGAGCAGTTCTTC
NA	TRBV12-3/TRBV12-4	TRBJ2-7	NA	CASSRELGEQYF	TGTGCCAGCAGTAGGGAGTTGGGGGAGCAGTACTTC
NA	TRBV10-3	TRBJ2-2	TRBD2	CAISALILAGGAAAGELFF	TGTGCCATCAGTGCGCTCATACTAGCGGGAGGGGCTGCCGCCGGGGAGCTGTTTTTT
NA	TRBV20-1	TRBJ2-7	NA	CGAWDSTSYEQYF	TGCGGTGCTTGGGATTCCACCTCCTACGAGCAGTACTTC
NA	TRBV9	TRBJ2-7	NA	CASEGGPGPIYEQYF	TGTGCCAGCGAGGGAGGACCGGGACCGATCTACGAGCAGTACTTC
few	TRBV7-6	TRBJ1-5	TRBD1	CASSYGQGQPQHF	TGTGCCAGCAGCTACGGACAGGGTCAGCCCCAGCATTTT
NA	TRBV6-5	TRBJ2-1	NA	CASRNYFSEQFF	TGTGCCAGCAGGAACTATTTCAGTGAGCAGTTCTTC
few	TRBV14	TRBJ1-1	TRBD1	CASSPRTGYYTEAFF	TGTGCCAGCAGCCCAAGGACAGGGTATTACACTGAAGCTTTCTTT
NA	TRBV10-3	TRBJ2-7	TRBD2	CATSSGPSYEQYF	TGTGCCACCTCTAGCGGTCCCTCCTACGAGCAGTACTTC
few	TRBV4-2	TRBJ2-3	NA	CASSQTLGGATDTQYF	TGTGCCAGCAGCCAAACCCTGGGGGGAGCAACAGATACGCAGTATTTT
few	TRBV7-2	TRBJ2-1	NA	CASSQMFPFQFF	TGTGCCAGCAGCCAAATGTTCCCGTTCCAGTTCTTC
NA	TRBV5-1	TRBJ2-4	NA	CASSSTSSTLNIQYF	TGCGCCAGCAGCTCGACATCTTCCACATTAAACATTCAGTACTTC
NA	TRBV27	TRBJ2-7	TRBD2	CASSLSTSGDTYEQYF	TGTGCCAGCAGTCTCTCGACTAGCGGCGACACCTACGAGCAGTACTTC
few	TRBV20-1	TRBJ2-1	NA	CSARGAPSRASLSYNEQFF	TGCAGTGCTAGAGGGGCCCCGTCTCGGGCCTCGCTCTCCTACAATGAGCAGTTCTTC
NA	TRBV20-1	TRBJ2-2	TRBD1	CSARGGGQGTNTGELFF	TGCAGTGCTAGAGGCGGGGGACAGGGGACGAACACCGGGGAGCTGTTTTTT
few	TRBV5-1	TRBJ2-3	NA	CASSLRATSRADTQYF	TGCGCCAGCAGCTTGAGGGCGACTAGTAGGGCAGATACGCAGTATTTT
few	TRBV7-9	TRBJ2-1	TRBD1	CASSSTGQGAWYNEQFF	TGTGCCAGCAGCTCAACGGGACAGGGGGCGTGGTACAATGAGCAGTTCTTC
NA	TRBV14	TRBJ2-1	TRBD1	CASSQGGMLGQGINEQFF	TGTGCCAGCAGCCAAGGGGGCATGTTAGGACAGGGGATCAATGAGCAGTTCTTC
many	TRBV27	TRBJ2-7	NA	CASSLRGWGYEQYF	TGTGCCAGCAGTCTCAGGGGTTGGGGCTACGAGCAGTACTTC
NA	TRBV5-4	TRBJ2-3	TRBD2	CASSSGLPAQGDTQYF	TGTGCCAGCAGCTCGGGACTACCCGCCCAGGGAGATACGCAGTATTTT
few	TRBV30	TRBJ1-4	NA	CAWGREKLFF	TGTGCCTGGGGGAGGGAAAAACTGTTTTTT
few	TRBV19	TRBJ2-3	NA	CASSWVTRADTQYF	TGTGCCAGTAGTTGGGTGACTAGAGCAGATACGCAGTATTTT
NA	TRBV28	TRBJ2-7	NA	CASSRAGLFEQYF	TGTGCCAGCAGTCGCGCGGGACTTTTCGAGCAGTACTTC
NA	TRBV6-5	TRBJ2-7	TRBD1	CASSYSYRGLGEQYF	TGTGCCAGCAGTTACTCCTATAGGGGGCTCGGGGAGCAGTACTTC
NA	TRBV20-1	TRBJ2-2	TRBD2	CSARAGGLAAKGNTGELFF	TGCAGTGCTAGAGCGGGGGGACTAGCGGCAAAGGGGAACACCGGGGAGCTGTTTTTT
NA	TRBV7-2	TRBJ2-3	TRBD2	CASRLYGGVTDTQYF	TGTGCCAGCAGACTATACGGGGGGGTCACAGATACGCAGTATTTT
NA	TRBV7-2	TRBJ2-5	NA	CASSPTGLGYQETQYF	TGTGCCAGCAGCCCAACAGGGTTGGGGTACCAAGAGACCCAGTACTTC
few	TRBV11-2	TRBJ2-1	NA	CASSNFPYNEQFF	TGTGCCAGCAGCAACTTCCCTTATAATGAGCAGTTCTTC
NA	TRBV12-3/TRBV12-4	TRBJ2-5	TRBD1	CGSSPRQGSVLETQYF	TGTGGCAGCAGTCCTCGACAGGGCTCCGTGTTGGAGACCCAGTACTTC
NA	TRBV10-3	TRBJ1-1	NA	CAIQAAENTEAFF	TGTGCCATCCAGGCGGCAGAGAACACTGAAGCTTTCTTT